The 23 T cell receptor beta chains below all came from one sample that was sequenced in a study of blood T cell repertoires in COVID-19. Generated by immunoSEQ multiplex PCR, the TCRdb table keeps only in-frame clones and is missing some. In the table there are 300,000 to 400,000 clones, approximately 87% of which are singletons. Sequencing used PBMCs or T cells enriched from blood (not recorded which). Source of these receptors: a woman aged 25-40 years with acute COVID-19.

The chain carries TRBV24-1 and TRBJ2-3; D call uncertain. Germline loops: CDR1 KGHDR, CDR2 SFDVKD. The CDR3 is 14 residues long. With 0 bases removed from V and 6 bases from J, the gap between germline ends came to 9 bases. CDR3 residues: CATSDLDRVDTQYF. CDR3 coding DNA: TGTGCCACCAGTGATTTGGACCGGGTTGATACGCAGTATTTT.

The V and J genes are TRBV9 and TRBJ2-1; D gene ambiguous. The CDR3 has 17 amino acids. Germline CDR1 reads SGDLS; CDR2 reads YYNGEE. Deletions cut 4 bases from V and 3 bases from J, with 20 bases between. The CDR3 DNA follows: TGTGCCAGCAGCCCGAGACGGATGGGCAATTACTACAATGAGCAGTTCTTC. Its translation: CASSPRRMGNYYNEQFF.

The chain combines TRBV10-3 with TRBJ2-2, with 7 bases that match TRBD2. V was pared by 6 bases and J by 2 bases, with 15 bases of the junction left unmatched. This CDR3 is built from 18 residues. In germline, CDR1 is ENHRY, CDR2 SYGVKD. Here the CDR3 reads CAISPLPAGPRNTGELFF. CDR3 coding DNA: TGTGCCATCAGCCCCCTACCAGCGGGGCCCCGAAACACCGGGGAGCTGTTTTTT.

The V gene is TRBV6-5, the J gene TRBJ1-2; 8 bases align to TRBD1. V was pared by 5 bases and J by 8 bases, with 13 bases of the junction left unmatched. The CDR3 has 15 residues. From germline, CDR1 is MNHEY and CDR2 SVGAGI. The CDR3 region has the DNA TGTGCCAGCAGTCACACGACCGACAGGGGTGGGGGCTACACCTTC. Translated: CASSHTTDRGGGYTF.

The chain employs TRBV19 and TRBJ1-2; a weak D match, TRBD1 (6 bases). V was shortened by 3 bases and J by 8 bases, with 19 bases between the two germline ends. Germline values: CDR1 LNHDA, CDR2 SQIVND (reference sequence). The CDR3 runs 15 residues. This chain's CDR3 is CASSIDGRGIPGYTF. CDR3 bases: TGTGCCAGTAGTATCGACGGCAGGGGCATCCCAGGCTACACCTTC.

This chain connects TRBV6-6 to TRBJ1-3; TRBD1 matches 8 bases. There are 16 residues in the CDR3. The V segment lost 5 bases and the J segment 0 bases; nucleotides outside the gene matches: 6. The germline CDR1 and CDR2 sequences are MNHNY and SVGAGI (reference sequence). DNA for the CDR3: TGTGCCAGCAGTACGGACAGGGCCTTCTCTGGAAACACCATATATTTT. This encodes CASSTDRAFSGNTIYF.

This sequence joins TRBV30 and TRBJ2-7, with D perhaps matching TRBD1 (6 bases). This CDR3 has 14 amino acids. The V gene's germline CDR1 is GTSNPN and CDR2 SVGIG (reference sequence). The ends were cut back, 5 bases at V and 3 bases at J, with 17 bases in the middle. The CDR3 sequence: CAWGEQGESYEQYF. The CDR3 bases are TGTGCCTGGGGTGAACAGGGCGAGAGCTACGAGCAGTACTTC.

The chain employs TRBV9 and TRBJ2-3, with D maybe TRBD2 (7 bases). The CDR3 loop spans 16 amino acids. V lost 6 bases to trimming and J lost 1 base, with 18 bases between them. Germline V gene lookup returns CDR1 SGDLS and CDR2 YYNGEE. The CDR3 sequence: CASNREGGAGTDTQYF. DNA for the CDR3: TGTGCCAGCAACAGGGAGGGGGGGGCCGGCACAGATACGCAGTATTTT.

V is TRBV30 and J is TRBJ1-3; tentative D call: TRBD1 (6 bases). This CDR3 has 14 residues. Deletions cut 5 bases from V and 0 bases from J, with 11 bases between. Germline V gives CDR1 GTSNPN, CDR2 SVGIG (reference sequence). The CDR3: CAWDPRGSGNTIYF. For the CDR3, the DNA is TGTGCCTGGGACCCCAGGGGCTCTGGAAACACCATATATTTT.

The DNA for the CDR3 is TGCAGCGTTGAAGGTCTAGCGGGGGAGAACACCGGGGAGCTGTTTTTT. This translates into CSVEGLAGENTGELFF. The rearrangement joins TRBV29-1 to TRBJ2-2; 10 bases align to TRBD2. CDR3 length: 16 amino acids. V gave up 1 base and J gave up 1 base; unmatched junction bases: 3. Germline assignment: CDR1 SQVTM and CDR2 ANQGSEA.

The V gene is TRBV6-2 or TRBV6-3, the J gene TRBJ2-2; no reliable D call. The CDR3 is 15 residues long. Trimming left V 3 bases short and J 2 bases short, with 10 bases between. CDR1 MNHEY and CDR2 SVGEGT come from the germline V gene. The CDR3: CASSYIQANTGELFF. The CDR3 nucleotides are TGTGCCAGCAGTTATATCCAGGCAAACACCGGGGAGCTGTTTTTT.

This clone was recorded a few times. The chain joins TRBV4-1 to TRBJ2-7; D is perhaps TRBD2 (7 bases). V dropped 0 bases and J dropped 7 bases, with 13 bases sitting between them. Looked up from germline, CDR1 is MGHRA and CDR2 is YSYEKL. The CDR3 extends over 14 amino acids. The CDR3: CASSQDRGAGEQYF. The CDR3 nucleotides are TGCGCCAGCAGCCAAGATCGGGGGGCGGGGGAGCAGTACTTC.

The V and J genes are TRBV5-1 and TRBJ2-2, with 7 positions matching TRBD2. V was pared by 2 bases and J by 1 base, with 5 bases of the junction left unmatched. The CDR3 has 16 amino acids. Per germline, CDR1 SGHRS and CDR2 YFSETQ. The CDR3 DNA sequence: TGCGCCAGCAGCTTAGCGGGACGGTTGAACACCGGGGAGCTGTTTTTT. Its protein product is CASSLAGRLNTGELFF.

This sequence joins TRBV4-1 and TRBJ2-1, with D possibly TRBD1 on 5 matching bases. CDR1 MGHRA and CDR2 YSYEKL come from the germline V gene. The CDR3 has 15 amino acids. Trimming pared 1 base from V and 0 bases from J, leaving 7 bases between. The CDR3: CASSQAGLSYNEQFF. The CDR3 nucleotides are TGCGCCAGCAGCCAAGCAGGGCTCTCCTACAATGAGCAGTTCTTC.

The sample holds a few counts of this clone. The CDR3 reads CASSYGGIGMNTEAFF. Written as DNA, the CDR3 is TGTGCCAGCAGTTACGGGGGGATCGGAATGAACACTGAAGCTTTCTTT. The chain joins TRBV6-5 to TRBJ1-1, with D tentatively TRBD1 (5 bases). With 2 bases removed from V and 0 bases from J, the gap between germline ends came to 13 bases. This CDR3 comprises 16 residues. The germline gives CDR1 MNHEY, CDR2 SVGAGI.

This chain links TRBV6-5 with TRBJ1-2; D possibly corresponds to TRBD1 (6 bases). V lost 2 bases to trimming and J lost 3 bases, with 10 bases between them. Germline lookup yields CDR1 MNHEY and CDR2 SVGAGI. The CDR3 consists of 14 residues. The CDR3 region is CASSYGTLDYGYTF. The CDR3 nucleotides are TGTGCCAGCAGTTACGGGACACTCGACTATGGCTACACCTTC.

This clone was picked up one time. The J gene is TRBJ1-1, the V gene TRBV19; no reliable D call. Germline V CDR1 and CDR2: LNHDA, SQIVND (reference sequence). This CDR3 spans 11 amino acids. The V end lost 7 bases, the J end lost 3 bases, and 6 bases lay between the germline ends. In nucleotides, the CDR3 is TGTGCCAGTACCTTATACACTGAAGCTTTCTTT. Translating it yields CASTLYTEAFF.

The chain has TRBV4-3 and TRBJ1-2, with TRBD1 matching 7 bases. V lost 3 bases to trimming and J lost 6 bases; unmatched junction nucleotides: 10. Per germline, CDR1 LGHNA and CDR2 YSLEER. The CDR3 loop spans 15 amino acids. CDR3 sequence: CASSQQTGKMDGYTF. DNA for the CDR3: TGCGCCAGCAGCCAGCAGACAGGGAAGATGGATGGCTACACCTTC.

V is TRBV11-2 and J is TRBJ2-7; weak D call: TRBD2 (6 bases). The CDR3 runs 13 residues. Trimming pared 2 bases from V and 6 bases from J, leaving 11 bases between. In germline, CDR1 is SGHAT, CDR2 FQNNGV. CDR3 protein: CASSLSLGGEQYF. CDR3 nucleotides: TGTGCCAGCAGCTTATCCTTGGGGGGCGAGCAGTACTTC.

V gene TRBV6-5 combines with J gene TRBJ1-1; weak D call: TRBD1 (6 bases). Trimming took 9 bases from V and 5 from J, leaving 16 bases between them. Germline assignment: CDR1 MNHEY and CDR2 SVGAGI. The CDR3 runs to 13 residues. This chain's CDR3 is CASGTPGRTEAFF. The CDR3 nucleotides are TGTGCCAGTGGGACACCCGGTCGTACTGAAGCTTTCTTT.

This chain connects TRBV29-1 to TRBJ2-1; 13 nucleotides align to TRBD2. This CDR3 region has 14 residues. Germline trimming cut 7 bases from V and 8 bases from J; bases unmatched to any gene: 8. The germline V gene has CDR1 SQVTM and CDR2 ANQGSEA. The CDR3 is CSEVLAGGHYEQFF. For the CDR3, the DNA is TGCAGCGAGGTACTAGCGGGGGGGCATTATGAGCAGTTCTTC.

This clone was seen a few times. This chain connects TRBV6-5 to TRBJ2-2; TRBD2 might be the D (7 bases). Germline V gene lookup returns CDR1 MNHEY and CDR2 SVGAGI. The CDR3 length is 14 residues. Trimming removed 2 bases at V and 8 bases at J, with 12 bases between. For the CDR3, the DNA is TGTGCCAGCAGTTACACGGGGGGCAATGGGGAGCTGTTTTTT. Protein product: CASSYTGGNGELFF.

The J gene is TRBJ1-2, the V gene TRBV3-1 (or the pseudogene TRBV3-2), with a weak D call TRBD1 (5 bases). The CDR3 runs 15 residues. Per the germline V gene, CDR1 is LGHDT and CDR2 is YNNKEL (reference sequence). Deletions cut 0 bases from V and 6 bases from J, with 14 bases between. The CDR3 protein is CASSQDRWGDHGYTF. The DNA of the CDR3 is TGTGCCAGCAGCCAAGATCGTTGGGGGGACCATGGCTACACCTTC.